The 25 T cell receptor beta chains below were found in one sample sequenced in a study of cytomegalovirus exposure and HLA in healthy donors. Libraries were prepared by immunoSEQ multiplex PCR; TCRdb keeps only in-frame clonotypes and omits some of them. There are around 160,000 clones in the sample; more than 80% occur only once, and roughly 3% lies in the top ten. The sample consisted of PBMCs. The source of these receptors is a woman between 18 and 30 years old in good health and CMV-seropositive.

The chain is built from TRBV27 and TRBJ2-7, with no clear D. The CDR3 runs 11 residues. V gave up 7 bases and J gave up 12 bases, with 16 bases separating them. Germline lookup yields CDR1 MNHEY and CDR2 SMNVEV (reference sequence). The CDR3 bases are TGTGCCAGCATCCCTGACGAGGAACCGTACTTC. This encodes CASIPDEEPYF.

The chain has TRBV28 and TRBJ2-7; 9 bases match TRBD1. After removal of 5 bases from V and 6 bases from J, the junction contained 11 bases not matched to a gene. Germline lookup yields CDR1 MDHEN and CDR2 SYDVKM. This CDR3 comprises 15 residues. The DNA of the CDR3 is TGTGCCAGCAGTATACCCTCGGGACAGGGTAGCGAGCAGTACTTC. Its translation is CASSIPSGQGSEQYF.

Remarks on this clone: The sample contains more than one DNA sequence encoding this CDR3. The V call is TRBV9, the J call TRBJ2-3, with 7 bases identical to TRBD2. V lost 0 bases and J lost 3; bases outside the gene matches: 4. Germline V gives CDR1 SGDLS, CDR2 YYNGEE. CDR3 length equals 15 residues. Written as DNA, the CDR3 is TGTGCCAGCAGCGTAGGTGGCGGGGGTACAGATACGCAGTATTTT. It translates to CASSVGGGGTDTQYF. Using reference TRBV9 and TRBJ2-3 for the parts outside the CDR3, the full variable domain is DSGVTQTPKHLITATGQRVTLRCSPRSGDLSVYWYQQSLDQGLQFLIQYYNGEERAKGNILERFSAQQFPDLHSELNLSSLELGDSALYFCASSVGGGGTDTQYFGPGTRLTVL.

The CDR3 DNA is TGTGCCAGCAGTGGGACTAGCTTACAAGAGACCCAGTACTTC. Translated: CASSGTSLQETQYF. The J gene is TRBJ2-5, the V gene TRBV6-1; 8 positions match TRBD2. The CDR3 totals 14 residues. J lost 2 bases, V lost 4 bases, and 3 bases had no gene match. CDR1 MNHNS and CDR2 SASEGT come from the germline V gene.

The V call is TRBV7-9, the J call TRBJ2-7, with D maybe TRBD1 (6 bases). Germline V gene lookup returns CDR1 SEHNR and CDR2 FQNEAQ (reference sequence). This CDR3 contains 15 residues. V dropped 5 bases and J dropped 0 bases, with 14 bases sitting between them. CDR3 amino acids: CASSLLQGSSYEQYF. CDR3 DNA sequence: TGTGCCAGCAGCCTCCTACAGGGTTCCTCCTACGAGCAGTACTTC.

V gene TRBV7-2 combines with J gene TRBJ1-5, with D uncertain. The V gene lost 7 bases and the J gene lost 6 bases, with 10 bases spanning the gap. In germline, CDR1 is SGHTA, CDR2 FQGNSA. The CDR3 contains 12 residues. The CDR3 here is CASTRGGQPQHF. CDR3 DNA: TGTGCCAGCACCAGAGGTGGTCAGCCCCAGCATTTT.

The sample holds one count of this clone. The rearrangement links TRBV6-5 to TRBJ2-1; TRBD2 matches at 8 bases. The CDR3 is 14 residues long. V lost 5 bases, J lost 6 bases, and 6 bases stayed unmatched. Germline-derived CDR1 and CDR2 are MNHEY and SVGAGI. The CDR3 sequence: CASSLGLVGNEQFF. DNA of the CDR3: TGTGCCAGCAGTCTGGGACTAGTGGGCAATGAGCAGTTCTTC.

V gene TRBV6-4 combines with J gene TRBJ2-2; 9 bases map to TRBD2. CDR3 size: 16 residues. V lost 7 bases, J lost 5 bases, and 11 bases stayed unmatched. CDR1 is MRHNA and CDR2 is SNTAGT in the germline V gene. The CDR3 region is CASTPLAGHPTGELFF. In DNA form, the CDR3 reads TGTGCCAGCACTCCACTAGCGGGCCATCCTACCGGGGAGCTGTTTTTT.

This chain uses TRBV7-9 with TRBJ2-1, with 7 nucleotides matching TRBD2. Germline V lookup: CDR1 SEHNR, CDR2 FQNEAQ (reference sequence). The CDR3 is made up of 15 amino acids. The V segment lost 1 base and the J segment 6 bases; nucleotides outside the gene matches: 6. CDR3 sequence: CASSLGWASGNEQFF. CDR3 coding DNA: TGTGCCAGCAGCTTAGGTTGGGCTAGCGGCAATGAGCAGTTCTTC.

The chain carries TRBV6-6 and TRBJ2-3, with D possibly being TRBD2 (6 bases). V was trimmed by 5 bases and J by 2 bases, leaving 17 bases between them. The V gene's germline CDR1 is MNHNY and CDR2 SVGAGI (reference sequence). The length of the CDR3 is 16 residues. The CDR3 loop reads CASSRQGSGYTDTQYF. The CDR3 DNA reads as TGTGCCAGCAGTCGCCAAGGCAGCGGGTACACAGATACGCAGTATTTT.

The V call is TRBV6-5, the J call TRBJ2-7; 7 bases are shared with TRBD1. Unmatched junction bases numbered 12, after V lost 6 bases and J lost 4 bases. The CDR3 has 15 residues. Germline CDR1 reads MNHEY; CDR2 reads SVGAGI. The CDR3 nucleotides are TGTGCCAGCAGCCCACGACAGGGATCGTCGTACGAGCAGTACTTC. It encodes CASSPRQGSSYEQYF.

CDR3 region: CAYSRGTQETQYF. CDR3 in DNA: TGTGCCTATTCGCGGGGTACGCAAGAGACCCAGTACTTC. The chain links TRBV2 to TRBJ2-5; D possibly corresponds to TRBD2 (6 bases). The V gene lost 11 bases and the J gene lost 2 bases, with 15 bases spanning the gap. Per the germline V gene, CDR1 is SNHLY and CDR2 is FYNNEI. The CDR3 spans 13 residues.

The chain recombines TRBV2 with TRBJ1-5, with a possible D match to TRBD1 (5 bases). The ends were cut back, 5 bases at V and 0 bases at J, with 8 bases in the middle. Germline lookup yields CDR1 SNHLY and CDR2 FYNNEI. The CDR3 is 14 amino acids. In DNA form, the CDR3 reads TGTGCCAGCAGTCAGGGAAATAGCAATCAGCCCCAGCATTTT. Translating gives CASSQGNSNQPQHF. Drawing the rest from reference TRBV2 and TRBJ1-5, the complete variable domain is EPEVTQTPSHQVTQMGQEVILRCVPISNHLYFYWYRQILGQKVEFLVSFYNNEISEKSEIFDDQFSVERPDGSNFTLKIRSTKLEDSAMYFCASSQGNSNQPQHFGDGTRLSIL.

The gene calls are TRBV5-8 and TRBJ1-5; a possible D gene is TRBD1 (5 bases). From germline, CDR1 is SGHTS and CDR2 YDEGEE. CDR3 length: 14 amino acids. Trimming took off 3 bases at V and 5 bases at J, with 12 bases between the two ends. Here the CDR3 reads CASSSGHHYQPQHF. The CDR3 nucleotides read TGTGCCAGCAGCTCCGGACACCACTATCAGCCCCAGCATTTT. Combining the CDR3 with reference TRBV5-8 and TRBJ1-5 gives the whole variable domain EAGVTQSPTHLIKTRGQQATLRCSPISGHTSVYWYQQALGLGLQFLLWYDEGEERNRGNFPPRFSGRQFPNYSSELNVNALELEDSALYLCASSSGHHYQPQHFGDGTRLSIL.

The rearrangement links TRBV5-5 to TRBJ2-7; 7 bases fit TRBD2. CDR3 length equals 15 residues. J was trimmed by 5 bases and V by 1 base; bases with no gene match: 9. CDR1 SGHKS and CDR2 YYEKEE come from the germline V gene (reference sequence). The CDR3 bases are TGTGCCAGCAGCTTGAGCGGGACTCTAGCCCACGAGCAGTACTTC. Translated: CASSLSGTLAHEQYF.

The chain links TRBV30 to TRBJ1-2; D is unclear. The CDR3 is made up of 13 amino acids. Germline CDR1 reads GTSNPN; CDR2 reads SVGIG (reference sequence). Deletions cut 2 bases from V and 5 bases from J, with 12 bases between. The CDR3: CAWSPRVPYGYTF. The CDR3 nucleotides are TGTGCCTGGAGTCCCCGGGTCCCGTATGGCTACACCTTC.

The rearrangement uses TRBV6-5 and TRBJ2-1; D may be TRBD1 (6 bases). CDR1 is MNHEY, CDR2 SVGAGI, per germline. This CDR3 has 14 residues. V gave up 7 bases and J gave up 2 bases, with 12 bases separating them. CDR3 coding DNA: TGTGCCAGCACCAGGGGTGGGCCCTACAATGAGCAGTTCTTC. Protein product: CASTRGGPYNEQFF.

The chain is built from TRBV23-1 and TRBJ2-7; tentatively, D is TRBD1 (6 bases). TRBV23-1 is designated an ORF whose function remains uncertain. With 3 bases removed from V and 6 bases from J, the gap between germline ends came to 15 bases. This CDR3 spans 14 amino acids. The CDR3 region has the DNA TGCGCCAGCAGTCATAAAACAGGGCGAGGCGAGCAGTACTTC. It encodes CASSHKTGRGEQYF.

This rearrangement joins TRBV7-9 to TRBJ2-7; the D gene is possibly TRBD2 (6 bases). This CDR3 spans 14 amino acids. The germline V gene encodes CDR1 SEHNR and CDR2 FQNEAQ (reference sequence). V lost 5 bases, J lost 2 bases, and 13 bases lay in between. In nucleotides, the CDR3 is TGTGCCAGCAGCGACGGGGGAACCCCCTACGAGCAGTACTTC. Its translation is CASSDGGTPYEQYF.

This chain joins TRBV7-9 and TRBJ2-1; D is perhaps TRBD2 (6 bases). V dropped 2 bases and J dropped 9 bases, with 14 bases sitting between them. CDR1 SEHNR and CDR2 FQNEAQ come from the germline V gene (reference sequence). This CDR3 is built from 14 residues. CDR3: CASSLSTGGGEQFF. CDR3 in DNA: TGTGCCAGCAGCTTATCCACCGGGGGTGGTGAGCAGTTCTTC.

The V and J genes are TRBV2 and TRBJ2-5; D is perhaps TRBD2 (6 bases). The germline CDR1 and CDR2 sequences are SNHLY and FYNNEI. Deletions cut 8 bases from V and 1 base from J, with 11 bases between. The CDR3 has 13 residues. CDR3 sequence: CASDLLAQETQYF. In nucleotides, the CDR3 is TGTGCCAGCGACCTACTAGCCCAAGAGACCCAGTACTTC.

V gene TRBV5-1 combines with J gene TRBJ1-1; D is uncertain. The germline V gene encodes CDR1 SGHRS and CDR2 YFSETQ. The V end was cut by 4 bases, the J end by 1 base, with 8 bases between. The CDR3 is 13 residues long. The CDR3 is CASSRPGNTEAFF. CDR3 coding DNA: TGCGCCAGCAGCCGGCCGGGGAACACTGAAGCTTTCTTT.

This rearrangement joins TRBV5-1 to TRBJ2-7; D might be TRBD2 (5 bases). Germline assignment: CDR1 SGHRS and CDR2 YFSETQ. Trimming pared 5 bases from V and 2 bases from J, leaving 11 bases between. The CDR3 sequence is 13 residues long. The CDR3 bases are TGCGCCAGCAGTTCCGGGAACACCTACGAGCAGTACTTC. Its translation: CASSSGNTYEQYF.

The CDR3 nucleotides read TGTGCCAGCAGTCGAGGCCGGGAGGCGGGAGGGAAGGACTACGAGCAGTACTTC. Translation: CASSRGREAGGKDYEQYF. The chain couples TRBV2 to TRBJ2-7, with 9 bases matching TRBD2. The trim removed 5 bases at V and 3 bases at J, leaving 17 bases unmatched. Germline V gene lookup returns CDR1 SNHLY and CDR2 FYNNEI. There are 18 residues in the CDR3.

The CDR3 DNA is TGTGCCAGCAGTCTCCCCCAGGGGGTCGGGTCCAATCAGCCCCAGCATTTT. It is translated as CASSLPQGVGSNQPQHF. V gene TRBV28 combines with J gene TRBJ1-5; 7 bases match TRBD1. Germline lookup yields CDR1 MDHEN and CDR2 SYDVKM. V was clipped by 5 bases and J by 3 bases; unmatched bases: 13. The CDR3 is 17 residues long.